The clone carrying this T cell receptor (beta chain) was observed a single time. Its target is unknown. The ends lost 10 bases at V and 6 bases at J; junction bases unmatched: 8. Germline V gene lookup returns CDR1 MNHNS and CDR2 SASEGT. This CDR3 is built from 12 residues. PCR amplification relied on 60 Vbeta primers (plus 13 Jbeta primers). Clones were read by immunoSEQ multiplex PCR, and TCRdb kept only the in-frame ones, dropping some. The data hold under 200,000 clones, with more than 65% observed a single time. This specimen comes from a study of cytomegalovirus exposure and HLA in healthy donors. Whole-study findings and limits: Earlier analysis found most TCR beta V segments productive about 90% or about 30% of the time. At a 0.05 false discovery rate, a later analysis found 16,951 TCR beta sequences to be associated with HLA alleles.

This receptor was identified in a male donor in good health and CMV-seronegative. Source material: PBMCs. The rearrangement joins TRBV6-1 to TRBJ2-7, with 8 nucleotides matching TRBD2. CDR3 protein: CATHLAGREQYF. The CDR3 DNA reads as TGTGCCACGCACCTAGCGGGTCGCGAGCAGTACTTC.